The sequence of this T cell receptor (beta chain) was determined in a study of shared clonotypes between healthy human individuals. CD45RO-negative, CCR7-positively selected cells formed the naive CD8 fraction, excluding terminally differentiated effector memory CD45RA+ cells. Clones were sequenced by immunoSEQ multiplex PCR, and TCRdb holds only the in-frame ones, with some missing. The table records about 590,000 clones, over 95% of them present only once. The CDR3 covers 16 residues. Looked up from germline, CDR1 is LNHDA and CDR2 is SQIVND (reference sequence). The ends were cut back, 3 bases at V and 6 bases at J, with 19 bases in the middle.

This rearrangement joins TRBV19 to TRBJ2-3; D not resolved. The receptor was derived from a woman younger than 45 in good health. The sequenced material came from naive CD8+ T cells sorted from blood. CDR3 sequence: CASSIGTGPTYDTQYF. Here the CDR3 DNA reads TGTGCCAGTAGTATCGGAACCGGGCCCACATATGATACGCAGTATTTT.